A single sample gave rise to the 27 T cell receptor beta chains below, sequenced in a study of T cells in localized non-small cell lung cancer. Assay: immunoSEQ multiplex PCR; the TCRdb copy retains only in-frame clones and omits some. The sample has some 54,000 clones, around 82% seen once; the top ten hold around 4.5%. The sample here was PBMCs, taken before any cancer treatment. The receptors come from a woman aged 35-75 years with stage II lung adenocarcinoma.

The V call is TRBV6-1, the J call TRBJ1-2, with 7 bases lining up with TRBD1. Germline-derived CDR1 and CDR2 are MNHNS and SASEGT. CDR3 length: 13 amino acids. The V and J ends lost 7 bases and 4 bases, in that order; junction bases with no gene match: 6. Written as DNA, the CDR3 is TGTGCCAGCAAGATACAGGGGCCCTATGGCTACACCTTC. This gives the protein CASKIQGPYGYTF.

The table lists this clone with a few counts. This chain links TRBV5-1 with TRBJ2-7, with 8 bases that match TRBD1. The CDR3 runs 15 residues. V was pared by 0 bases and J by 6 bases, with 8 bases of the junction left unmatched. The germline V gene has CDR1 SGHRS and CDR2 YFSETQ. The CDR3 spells CASSLEATGALEQYF. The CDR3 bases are TGCGCCAGCAGCTTGGAAGCGACAGGGGCTCTCGAGCAGTACTTC.

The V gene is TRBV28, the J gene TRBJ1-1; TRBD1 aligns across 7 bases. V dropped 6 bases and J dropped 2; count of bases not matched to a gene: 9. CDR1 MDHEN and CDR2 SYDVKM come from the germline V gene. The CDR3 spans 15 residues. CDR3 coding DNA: TGTGCCAGCAGCTCAGCCGGGACAGACAACACTGAAGCTTTCTTT. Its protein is CASSSAGTDNTEAFF. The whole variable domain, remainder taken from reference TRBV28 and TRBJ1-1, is DVKVTQSSRYLVKRTGEKVFLECVQDMDHENMFWYRQDPGLGLRLIYFSYDVKMKEKGDIPEGYSVSREKKERFSLILESASTNQTSMYLCASSSAGTDNTEAFFGQGTRLTVV.

The CDR3 reads CASSQVGQGGYGYTF. DNA of the CDR3: TGCGCCAGCAGCCAAGTGGGACAGGGGGGGTATGGCTACACCTTC. The chain has TRBV4-3 and TRBJ1-2; 11 positions match TRBD1. V gave up 1 base and J gave up 5 bases; unmatched junction bases: 3. Germline V gives CDR1 LGHNA, CDR2 YSLEER. The CDR3 runs 15 residues.

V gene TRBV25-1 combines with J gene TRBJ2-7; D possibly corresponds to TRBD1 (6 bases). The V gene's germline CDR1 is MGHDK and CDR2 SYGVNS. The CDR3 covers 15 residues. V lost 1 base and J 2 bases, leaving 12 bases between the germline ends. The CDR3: CASSESGRGTYEQYF. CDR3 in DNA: TGTGCCAGCAGTGAATCTGGCAGGGGTACCTACGAGCAGTACTTC.

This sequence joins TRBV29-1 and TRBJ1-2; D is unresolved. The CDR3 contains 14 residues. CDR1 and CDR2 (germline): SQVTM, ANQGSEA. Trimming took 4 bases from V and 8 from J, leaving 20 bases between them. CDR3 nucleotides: TGCAGCGTTGTGGCAAGCCTCGGCGGGGAGGGCTACACCTTC. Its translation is CSVVASLGGEGYTF.

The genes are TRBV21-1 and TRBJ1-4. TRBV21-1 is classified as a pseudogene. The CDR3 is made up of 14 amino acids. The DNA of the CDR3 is TGTGCCAGCAGCCCGGGACTCCAACGGGAAAAACTGTTTTTT. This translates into CASSPGLQREKLFF.

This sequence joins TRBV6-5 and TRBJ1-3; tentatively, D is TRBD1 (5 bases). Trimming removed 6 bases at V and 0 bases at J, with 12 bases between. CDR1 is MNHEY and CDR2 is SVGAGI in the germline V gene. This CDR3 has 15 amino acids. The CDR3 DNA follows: TGTGCCAGCAGAGGGCGGGGCAGCTCTGGAAACACCATATATTTT. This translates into CASRGRGSSGNTIYF.

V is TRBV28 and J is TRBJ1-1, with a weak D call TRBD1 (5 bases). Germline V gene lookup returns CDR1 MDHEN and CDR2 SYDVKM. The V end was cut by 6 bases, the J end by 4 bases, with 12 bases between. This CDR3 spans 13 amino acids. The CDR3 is CASSLGHATEAFF. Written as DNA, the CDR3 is TGTGCCAGCAGCCTGGGGCATGCCACTGAAGCTTTCTTT.

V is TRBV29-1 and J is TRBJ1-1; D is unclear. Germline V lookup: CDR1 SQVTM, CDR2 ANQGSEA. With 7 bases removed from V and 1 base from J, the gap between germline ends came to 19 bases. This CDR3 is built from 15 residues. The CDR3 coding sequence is TGCAGCGCTGCCGACTCAATACGCGCGAACACTGAAGCTTTCTTT. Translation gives CSAADSIRANTEAFF.

The DNA for the CDR3 is TGTGCCATCAGTGAAACCTATACCTACGAGCAGTACTTC. It is translated as CAISETYTYEQYF. This chain links TRBV10-3 with TRBJ2-7; D remains ambiguous. The CDR3 length is 13 residues. Trimming stripped 3 bases from V and 2 bases from J, with 8 bases between. CDR1 ENHRY and CDR2 SYGVKD come from the germline V gene.

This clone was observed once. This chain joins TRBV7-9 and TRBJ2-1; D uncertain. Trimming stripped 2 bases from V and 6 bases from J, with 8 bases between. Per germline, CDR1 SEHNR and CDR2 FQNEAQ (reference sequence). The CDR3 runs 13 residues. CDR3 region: CASSLRLINEQFF. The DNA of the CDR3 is TGTGCCAGCAGCTTAAGACTCATCAATGAGCAGTTCTTC.

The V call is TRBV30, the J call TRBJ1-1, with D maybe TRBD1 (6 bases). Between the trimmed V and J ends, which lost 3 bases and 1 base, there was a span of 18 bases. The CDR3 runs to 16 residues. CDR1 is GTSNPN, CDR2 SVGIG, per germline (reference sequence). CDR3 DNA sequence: TGTGCCTGGAGCGCTAAACCCGGGACACAGAACACTGAAGCTTTCTTT. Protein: CAWSAKPGTQNTEAFF.

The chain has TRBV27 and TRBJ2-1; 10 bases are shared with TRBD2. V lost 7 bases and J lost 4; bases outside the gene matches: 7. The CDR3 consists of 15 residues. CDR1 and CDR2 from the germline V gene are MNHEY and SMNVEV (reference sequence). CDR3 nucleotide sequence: TGTGCCAGCAACCCTAGCGGGGGCGCGTACAATGAGCAGTTCTTC. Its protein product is CASNPSGGAYNEQFF.

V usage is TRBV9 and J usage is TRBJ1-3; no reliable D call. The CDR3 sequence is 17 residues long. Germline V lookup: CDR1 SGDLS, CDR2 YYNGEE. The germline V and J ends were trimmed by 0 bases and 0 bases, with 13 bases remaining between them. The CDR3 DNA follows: TGTGCCAGCAGCGTAGTCCCCAAAGCGGGCTCTGGAAACACCATATATTTT. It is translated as CASSVVPKAGSGNTIYF.

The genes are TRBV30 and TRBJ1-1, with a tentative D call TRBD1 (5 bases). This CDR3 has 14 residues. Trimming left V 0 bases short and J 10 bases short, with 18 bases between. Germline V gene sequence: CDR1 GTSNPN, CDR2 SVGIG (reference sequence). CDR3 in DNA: TGTGCCTGGAGTGTATTGGGGGGGAAGGGAGGAGCTTTCTTT. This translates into CAWSVLGGKGGAFF.

The CDR3 coding sequence is TGCGCCAGCAGCTGGGGAGGGGCGAACACCGGGGAGCTGTTTTTT. It encodes CASSWGGANTGELFF. The V and J genes are TRBV5-1 and TRBJ2-2; 7 nucleotides match TRBD2. J lost 0 bases, V lost 3 bases, and 2 bases had no gene match. This CDR3 spans 15 amino acids. Germline CDR1 reads SGHRS; CDR2 reads YFSETQ.

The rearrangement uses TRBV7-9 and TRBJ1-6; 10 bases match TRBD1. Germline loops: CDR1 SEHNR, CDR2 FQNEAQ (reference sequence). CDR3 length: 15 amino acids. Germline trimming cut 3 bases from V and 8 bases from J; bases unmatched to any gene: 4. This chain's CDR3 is CASSLAGTGDSPLHF. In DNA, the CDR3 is TGTGCCAGCAGCTTGGCAGGGACAGGGGATTCACCCCTCCACTTT.

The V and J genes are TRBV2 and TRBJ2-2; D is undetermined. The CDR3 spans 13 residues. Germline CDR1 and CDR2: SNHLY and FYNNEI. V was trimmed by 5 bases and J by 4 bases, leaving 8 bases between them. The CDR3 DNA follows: TGTGCCAGCAGTTCGACAATCACCGGGGAGCTGTTTTTT. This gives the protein CASSSTITGELFF.

CDR3 bases: TGTGCCAGCAGCCCCAACGGGGGGACAGGGGGAAATCAGCCCCAGCATTTT. This sequence encodes CASSPNGGTGGNQPQHF. This chain joins TRBV5-6 and TRBJ1-5; 11 nucleotides align to TRBD1. The trim removed 4 bases at V and 4 bases at J, leaving 10 bases unmatched. The CDR3 spans 17 residues. Germline CDR1 is SGHDT and CDR2 is YYEEEE.

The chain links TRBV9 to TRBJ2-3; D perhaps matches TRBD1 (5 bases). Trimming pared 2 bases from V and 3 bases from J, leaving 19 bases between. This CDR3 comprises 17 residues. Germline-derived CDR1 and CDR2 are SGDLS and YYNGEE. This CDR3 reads CASSVGQQVIETDTQYF. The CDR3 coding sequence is TGTGCCAGCAGCGTGGGTCAACAGGTAATTGAGACAGATACGCAGTATTTT.

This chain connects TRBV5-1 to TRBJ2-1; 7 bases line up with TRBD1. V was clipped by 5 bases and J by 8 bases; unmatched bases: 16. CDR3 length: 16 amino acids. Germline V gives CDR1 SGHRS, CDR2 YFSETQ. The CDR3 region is CASRSQGSTNKDEQFF. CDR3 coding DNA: TGCGCCAGCAGGTCACAGGGGTCTACGAATAAGGATGAGCAGTTCTTC. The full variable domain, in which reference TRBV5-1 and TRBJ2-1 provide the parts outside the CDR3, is KAGVTQTPRYLIKTRGQQVTLSCSPISGHRSVSWYQQTPGQGLQFLFEYFSETQRNKGNFPGRFSGRQFSNSRSEMNVSTLELGDSALYLCASRSQGSTNKDEQFFGPGTRLTVL.

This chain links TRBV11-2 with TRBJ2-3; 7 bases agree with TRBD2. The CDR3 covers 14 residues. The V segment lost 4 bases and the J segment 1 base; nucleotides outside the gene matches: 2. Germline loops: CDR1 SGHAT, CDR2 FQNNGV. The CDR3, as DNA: TGTGCCAGCAGCTCCAGCGGGGGCACAGATACGCAGTATTTT. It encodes CASSSSGGTDTQYF.

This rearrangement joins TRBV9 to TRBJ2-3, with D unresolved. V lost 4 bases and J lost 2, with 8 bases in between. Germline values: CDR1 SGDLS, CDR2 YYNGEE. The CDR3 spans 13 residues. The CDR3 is CASSPRDTDTQYF. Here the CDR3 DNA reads TGTGCCAGCAGCCCCCGAGACACAGATACGCAGTATTTT.

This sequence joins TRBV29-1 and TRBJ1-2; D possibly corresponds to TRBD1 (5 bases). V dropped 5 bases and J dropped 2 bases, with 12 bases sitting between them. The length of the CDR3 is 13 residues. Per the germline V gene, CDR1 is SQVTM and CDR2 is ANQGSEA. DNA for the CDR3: TGCAGCGTTTTACGGGACGACAACTATGGCTACACCTTC. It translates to CSVLRDDNYGYTF. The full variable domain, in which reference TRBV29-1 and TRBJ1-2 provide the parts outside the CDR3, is SAVISQKPSRDICQRGTSLTIQCQVDSQVTMMFWYRQQPGQSLTLIATANQGSEATYESGFVIDKFPISRPNLTFSTLTVSNMSPEDSSIYLCSVLRDDNYGYTFGSGTRLTVV.

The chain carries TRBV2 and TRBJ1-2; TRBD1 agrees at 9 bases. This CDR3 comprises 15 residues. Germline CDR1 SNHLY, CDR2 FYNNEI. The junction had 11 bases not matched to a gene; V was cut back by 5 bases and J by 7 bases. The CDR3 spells CASSLTGGEIAGYTF. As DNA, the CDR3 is TGTGCCAGCAGTCTCACAGGGGGCGAAATAGCTGGCTACACCTTC.

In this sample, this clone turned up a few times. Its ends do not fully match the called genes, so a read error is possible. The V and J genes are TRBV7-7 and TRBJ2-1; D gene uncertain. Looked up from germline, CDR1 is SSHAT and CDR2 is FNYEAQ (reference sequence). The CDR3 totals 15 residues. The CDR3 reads CASSLRRSSYNEQFF. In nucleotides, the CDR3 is TGTGCTAGCAGCTTACGGCGTAGCTCCTACAATGAGCAGTTCTTC.